The source of this TCR beta chain is a study of cytomegalovirus exposure and HLA in healthy donors. Overall study context: From donors who were HLA-typed, an early data release held 81 million or so unique TCRs.

Germline V gene lookup returns CDR1 SQVTM and CDR2 ANQGSEA. V lost 4 bases and J lost 0; bases outside the gene matches: 13. The CDR3 spans 18 residues. PCR was performed using 60 Vbeta and 13 Jbeta primers. Sequenced by immunoSEQ multiplex PCR; TCRdb stores in-frame clones only, minus some. Here the sample spans about 110,000 clones, over 80% being singletons. About this clone itself: Its specificity is unknown. This specimen includes other DNA sequences encoding the same CDR3.

Whole-study findings and limits: In a later analysis, HLA-C alleles had the fewest associated TCRs, DRB1 alleles the most. The majority of TCR sequences were rare, yet some public TCRs appeared in many donors. CMV serostatus was the only immune exposure information that was available.

V and J are TRBV29-1 and TRBJ2-3, with 10 bases that match TRBD2. The sequenced sample was PBMCs. This receptor was identified in a man aged 25-45 years in good health and CMV-seropositive. The CDR3 DNA is TGCAGCGTTGCGGGGCTAGCGGGGGCCCAGCACAGCACAGATACGCAGTATTTT. Protein: CSVAGLAGAQHSTDTQYF.